This T cell receptor (beta chain) appears in the sequencing data of a study of blood T cell repertoires in COVID-19. The wider study: The study drew acute and convalescent COVID-19 samples from the United States, Italy and Spain. In each case, the material was cDNA or gDNA derived from T cells, B-cell-depleted T cells, or PBMCs.

In the original analysis: Amplification of reference gene primers was used by the study to estimate nucleated cell counts. This table comes from immunoSEQ multiplex PCR, and its TCRdb copy is limited to in-frame clones, with some not included. Clonal size and the V and J genes are those of that table, whereas D and trimming came from the DNA. The profile shows about 46,000 clones, less than 90% of them singletons. The sequence derives from a man in his fifties or sixties with acute or convalescent COVID-19. Sequencing was done on a sample of peripheral blood.

The CDR3: CASSFKEMNTEAFF. As DNA, the CDR3 is TGTGCCAGCAGCTTTAAGGAGATGAACACTGAAGCTTTCTTT. The rearrangement links TRBV7-9 to TRBJ1-1; no firm D call. Germline CDR1 SEHNR, CDR2 FQNEAQ (reference sequence). The V end lost 3 bases, the J end lost 0 bases, and 8 bases lay between the germline ends. This CDR3 is 14 amino acids long.